The 26 T cell receptor beta chains below all came from one sample that was sequenced in a study of CD8+CD57+ T cells in acquired aplastic anemia. The patients chosen for sequencing had shown expansion of CD8+CD57+ cells (detected by flow cytometry). CDR3 and TCR beta VDJ profiling relied on a genomic DNA template. MiXCR was run by TCRdb on the reads, yielding one entry per CDR3 protein. Of about 240,000 distinct CDR3 sequences listed, roughly half are singletons. Sequencing was done on a sample of sorted CD4+, CD8+, or CD8+CD57+ T cells (not recorded which) from PBMCs. The receptors derive from a human donor with aplastic anemia.

Turning to this clonotype: A read error may account for a junction end that differs from germline. V is TRBV30 and J is TRBJ1-1, with D unresolved. CDR3 size: 13 residues. Germline CDR1 GTSNPN, CDR2 SVGIG (reference sequence). The CDR3 DNA is TGTGCCTGGAGTGTACAAGGGTTTTCCGAAGCTCTCTTT. It is translated as CAWSVQGFSEALF.

In its sample, this clonotype was seen many times. The chain has TRBV6-6 and TRBJ2-7; D is perhaps TRBD1 (6 bases). V was pared by 5 bases and J by 3 bases, with 17 bases between. The germline gives CDR1 MNHNY, CDR2 SVGAGI (reference sequence). This CDR3 comprises 15 residues. The DNA of the CDR3 is TGTGCCAGCAGTACACTTAGGAGGACAGACTACGAGCAGTACTTC. Translation gives CASSTLRRTDYEQYF.

This clonotype has only a few counts. The rearrangement uses TRBV7-8 and TRBJ2-3; D gene ambiguous. The ends were cut back, 0 bases at V and 10 bases at J, with 17 bases in the middle. The CDR3 has 15 residues. The germline V gene encodes CDR1 SGHVS and CDR2 FQNEAQ. CDR3 protein: CASSLAQQGPGAQYF. CDR3 nucleotide sequence: TGTGCCAGCAGCTTAGCGCAACAAGGCCCCGGAGCGCAGTATTTT. Full variable domain (rest looked up from reference TRBV7-8 and TRBJ2-3): GAGVSQSPRYKVAKRGQDVALRCDPISGHVSLFWYQQALGQGPEFLTYFQNEAQLDKSGLPSDRFFAERPEGSVSTLKIQRTQQEDSAVYLCASSLAQQGPGAQYFGPGTRLTVL.

This chain connects TRBV20-1 to TRBJ2-7; perhaps TRBD2 as D (6 bases). The CDR3 has 15 residues. CDR1 DFQATT and CDR2 SNEGSKA come from the germline V gene (reference sequence). Between the trimmed V and J ends, which lost 1 base and 2 bases, there was a span of 15 bases. The DNA for the CDR3 is TGCAGTGCTAGAGGGGCGGTCGGGGGTGCCTACGAGCAGTACTTC. It codes for CSARGAVGGAYEQYF.

There are a few counts of this clonotype. The rearrangement joins TRBV28 to TRBJ2-5; a weak D match, TRBD2 (6 bases). This CDR3 comprises 17 residues. Trimming shortened V by 4 bases and J by 5 bases, and 23 bases separated the two germline ends. Germline CDR1 and CDR2: MDHEN and SYDVKM. DNA of the CDR3: TGTGCCAGCAGTTCCGCCGTTGGTGCGGGGAGGTGGGAGACCCAGTACTTC. Its translation is CASSSAVGAGRWETQYF. Complete variable domain (other parts from reference TRBV28 and TRBJ2-5): DVKVTQSSRYLVKRTGEKVFLECVQDMDHENMFWYRQDPGLGLRLIYFSYDVKMKEKGDIPEGYSVSREKKERFSLILESASTNQTSMYLCASSSAVGAGRWETQYFGPGTRLLVL.

The chain recombines TRBV24-1 with TRBJ2-1; D remains ambiguous. V gave up 6 bases and J gave up 1 base, with 0 bases separating them. The CDR3 has 11 residues. In germline, CDR1 is KGHDR, CDR2 SFDVKD. CDR3 in DNA: TGTGCCACCAGTTCCTACAATGAGCAGTTCTTC. Its translation is CATSSYNEQFF.

The chain links TRBV5-6 to TRBJ1-2; D uncertain. The V and J ends lost 4 bases and 7 bases respectively, with 14 bases between them. The CDR3 is 13 amino acids. Germline loops: CDR1 SGHDT, CDR2 YYEEEE. In DNA form, the CDR3 reads TGTGCCAGCAGCCAACCCCGGGGTTCTGGCTACACCTTC. Translated, it gives CASSQPRGSGYTF.

This CDR3 is CASSARTVQGHNEQFF. The CDR3 nucleotides read TGCGCCAGCAGCGCGAGGACAGTTCAGGGCCACAATGAGCAGTTCTTC. This sequence joins TRBV10-1 and TRBJ2-1, with D possibly matching TRBD1 (6 bases). V lost 6 bases and J lost 5, with 20 bases in between. The germline CDR1 and CDR2 sequences are WNHNN and SYGVQD (reference sequence). The CDR3 length is 16 residues.

Many counts were recorded for this clonotype. The chain couples TRBV11-2 to TRBJ2-7; 9 positions match TRBD1. Germline V lookup: CDR1 SGHAT, CDR2 FQNNGV. Trimming cost V 7 bases and J 5 bases; bases outside gene matches: 9. CDR3 length equals 14 residues. CDR3 sequence: CASTVGTGPNEQYF. The CDR3 nucleotides read TGTGCCAGCACCGTAGGGACAGGGCCCAACGAGCAGTACTTC. The entire variable domain, with the rest obtained from reference TRBV11-2 and TRBJ2-7, is as follows: EAGVAQSPRYKIIEKRQSVAFWCNPISGHATLYWYQQILGQGPKLLIQFQNNGVVDDSQLPKDRFSAERLKGVDSTLKIQPAKLEDSAVYLCASTVGTGPNEQYFGPGTRLTVT.

This clonotype occurred a few times. V is TRBV7-9 and J is TRBJ2-1, with 16 bases aligning to TRBD2. Germline trimming cut 6 bases from V and 4 bases from J; bases unmatched to any gene: 0. The germline V gene encodes CDR1 SEHNR and CDR2 FQNEAQ (reference sequence). The CDR3 is 15 amino acids. This CDR3 is CASRGLAGGYNEQFF. CDR3 bases: TGTGCCAGCAGGGGACTAGCGGGAGGGTACAATGAGCAGTTCTTC.

A note on this clonotype: A much larger clone lies one base from this, so it may be a read error. V is TRBV12-3 or TRBV12-4 and J is TRBJ1-2, with TRBD1 identical over 11 bases. The CDR3 totals 14 residues. The CDR3 reads CASSGDRGVHGCTF. The CDR3 region has the DNA TGTGCCAGCAGTGGGGACAGGGGGGTTCATGGCTGCACCTTC.

The chain carries TRBV19 and TRBJ1-5, with TRBD1 identical over 7 bases. This CDR3 has 16 residues. Germline loops: CDR1 LNHDA, CDR2 SQIVND (reference sequence). Trimming removed 4 bases from V and 5 bases from J; junction bases left unmatched: 11. This chain's CDR3 is CASSTIRMTGYQPQHF. The CDR3 region has the DNA TGTGCCAGTAGTACAATCCGAATGACAGGGTATCAGCCCCAGCATTTT. Together with reference TRBV19 and TRBJ1-5, the CDR3 gives the full variable domain: DGGITQSPKYLFRKEGQNVTLSCEQNLNHDAMYWYRQDPGQGLRLIYYSQIVNDFQKGDIAEGYSVSREKKESFPLTVTSAQKNPTAFYLCASSTIRMTGYQPQHFGDGTRLSIL.

The chain has TRBV28 and TRBJ2-7, with D uncertain. CDR1 MDHEN and CDR2 SYDVKM come from the germline V gene. V lost 6 bases and J 0 bases, leaving 12 bases between the germline ends. The CDR3 consists of 14 residues. CDR3 coding DNA: TGTGCCAGCAGCTTTGGGTTCGCCTCCTACGAGCAGTACTTC. Protein: CASSFGFASYEQYF.

V usage is TRBV9 and J usage is TRBJ2-7, with 9 bases that match TRBD2. Germline CDR1 is SGDLS and CDR2 is YYNGEE. The CDR3 is 15 amino acids. The junction had 8 bases not matched to a gene; V was cut back by 4 bases and J by 3 bases. The CDR3 is CASSPGSGGIYEQYF. CDR3 DNA sequence: TGTGCCAGCAGCCCAGGGAGCGGGGGGATCTACGAGCAGTACTTC.

This clonotype was seen repeatedly, ten times or more. The chain uses TRBV10-3 and TRBJ1-1, with 8 bases aligning to TRBD1. CDR1 is ENHRY, CDR2 SYGVKD, per germline. With 6 bases clipped from V and 1 base from J, the junction kept 7 bases outside the gene matches. This CDR3 spans 15 amino acids. DNA for the CDR3: TGTGCCATCAGGGGGTCGACAGGGGAGAACACTGAAGCTTTCTTT. This encodes CAIRGSTGENTEAFF.

The V call is TRBV7-9, the J call TRBJ2-5; D is perhaps TRBD2 (5 bases). The germline CDR1 and CDR2 sequences are SEHNR and FQNEAQ (reference sequence). V was pared by 10 bases and J by 7 bases, with 19 bases between. The CDR3 covers 13 residues. The CDR3 reads CATAPSRSGTQYF. The CDR3 DNA reads TGTGCCACAGCCCCCTCAAGAAGCGGGACCCAGTACTTC.

This chain joins TRBV29-1 and TRBJ2-1, with TRBD2 as a possible D gene (5 bases). CDR1 SQVTM and CDR2 ANQGSEA come from the germline V gene. CDR3 length equals 14 residues. V lost 1 base, J lost 9 bases, and 16 bases lay in between. CDR3 residues: CSVEVGVIAREQFF. The CDR3 DNA follows: TGCAGCGTTGAAGTCGGGGTAATAGCACGTGAGCAGTTCTTC.

In the case of this clonotype: This could be a read error, since a much larger clone is one nucleotide away. This chain links TRBV6-4 with TRBJ2-7; D is perhaps TRBD1 or TRBD2 (5 bases each). Trimming cost V 3 bases and J 7 bases, with 16 bases left between them. The CDR3 loop spans 14 amino acids. Germline loops: CDR1 MRHNA, CDR2 SNTAGT. Here the CDR3 reads CASSEIGTIGEQYF. As DNA, the CDR3 is TGTGCCAGCAGTGAGATAGGGACGATCGGTGAGCAGTACTTC.

As to this clonotype: Here the CDR3 omits its conserved ending phenylalanine or tryptophan, so a read error is the likely source. The V call is TRBV29-1, the J call TRBJ1-1; D might be TRBD1 (6 bases). The CDR3 contains 13 residues. The germline V gene has CDR1 SQVTM and CDR2 ANQGSEA. V lost 6 bases and J 5 bases, leaving 16 bases between the germline ends. The CDR3 DNA is TGCAGCGTCGCGGGGGGGGCTGGGACTGAAGCTTTCCTT. Protein sequence: CSVAGGAGTEAFL.

Only a few counts were recorded for this clonotype. J is TRBJ1-2 and V is TRBV29-1, with D perhaps TRBD1 (5 bases). V was cut by 3 bases and J by 9 bases, with 17 bases left in between. Germline V gene data show CDR1 as SQVTM and CDR2 as ANQGSEA. The length of the CDR3 is 13 residues. This CDR3 is CSVEGGGKDSYTF. The CDR3 nucleotides read TGCAGCGTTGAGGGCGGGGGAAAGGATAGCTACACCTTC.

As to this clonotype: A clone one base away is much larger, so this may be a read error. This chain connects TRBV5-5 to TRBJ2-2, with D unclear. Judging by the DNA end, TRBJ1-4 fits better; the J call may be wrong. This CDR3 is built from 15 residues. Germline CDR1 reads SGHKS; CDR2 reads YYEKEE (reference sequence). As DNA, the CDR3 is TGTGCCAGCAGCTTGGAACCTGCAACTAATGAAAAACTGTTTTTT. Translating gives CASSLEPATNEKLFF.

This clonotype was seen ten or more times. V usage is TRBV10-2 and J usage is TRBJ2-2; the match to TRBD2 covers 11 bases. V shed 5 bases and J 5 bases; nucleotides not matched to a gene: 13. The CDR3 spans 18 residues. The germline CDR1 and CDR2 sequences are WSHSY and SAAADI. The CDR3 nucleotides read TGCGCCAGCAGTTCCACGACACTAGCGGGAGTTAGGACCGGGGAGCTGTTTTTT. The encoded protein is CASSSTTLAGVRTGELFF.

This clonotype has ten or more counts. The chain employs TRBV7-3 and TRBJ2-2, with D unresolved. Germline V CDR1 and CDR2: SGHTA, FQGTGA. The V and J ends lost 5 bases and 6 bases respectively, with 16 bases between them. CDR3 length equals 15 residues. The CDR3 sequence is CASSPQPRGSGELFF. CDR3 DNA: TGTGCCAGCAGCCCACAACCCCGCGGTTCCGGGGAGCTGTTTTTT.

The chain has TRBV11-1 and TRBJ1-2, with 7 bases lining up with TRBD1. Germline CDR1 SGHAT, CDR2 FQDESV (reference sequence). CDR3 length equals 14 residues. V lost 6 bases, J lost 8 bases, and 12 bases stayed unmatched. DNA of the CDR3: TGTGCCAGCAGAGGACCGGGACAGCTCTGGGGCTACACCTTC. Translating it yields CASRGPGQLWGYTF.

The chain has TRBV9 and TRBJ2-1, with 14 bases aligning to TRBD2. The germline V gene encodes CDR1 SGDLS and CDR2 YYNGEE. This CDR3 region has 19 residues. The trim removed 3 bases at V and 2 bases at J, leaving 10 bases unmatched. CDR3 in amino acids: CASSGPRTSGRQAYNEQFF. CDR3 nucleotide sequence: TGTGCCAGCAGCGGGCCGCGGACTAGCGGGAGGCAAGCCTACAATGAGCAGTTCTTC.

Written as DNA, the CDR3 is TGTGCCTGGAGCCAGGGGGCTTTAGACACCATATATTTT. Translated, it gives CAWSQGALDTIYF. The rearrangement uses TRBV30 and TRBJ1-3, with TRBD1 matching 8 bases. The CDR3 spans 13 residues. CDR1 is GTSNPN, CDR2 SVGIG, per germline (reference sequence). After removal of 3 bases from V and 8 bases from J, the junction contained 6 bases not matched to a gene.